A selection of T cell receptor beta chains follows, all from one sample in a study of cytomegalovirus exposure and HLA in healthy donors. The data were produced by immunoSEQ multiplex PCR, yet TCRdb's version contains in-frame clones alone and is incomplete. Among fewer than 60,000 clones listed, roughly 53% were seen once. Sequencing input: PBMCs. The receptors were sampled from a human donor in good health. Both conserved end residues are trimmed from each CDR3. Fields, in order: J gene, clone size, V gene, CDR3 protein. Not all rows give a size; the values are once, few, many and, for expanded clones, a class.

j_gene: TRBJ1-1
abundance: NA
v_gene: TRBV25-1
CDR3aa: ASSEISEAF

j_gene: TRBJ1-1
abundance: few
v_gene: TRBV12-5
CDR3aa: ASGLGKTDRRNTEAF

j_gene: TRBJ2-7
abundance: once
v_gene: TRBV7-9
CDR3aa: SSSLTTGGAGHEQY

j_gene: TRBJ2-5
abundance: NA
v_gene: TRBV18
CDR3aa: ASSPHSQETQY

j_gene: TRBJ2-5
abundance: few
v_gene: TRBV4-1
CDR3aa: ASSQGTSGGAQETQY

j_gene: TRBJ1-3
abundance: many
v_gene: TRBV27
CDR3aa: ASSLSGQGSGSGNTIY

j_gene: TRBJ1-5
abundance: once
v_gene: TRBV30
CDR3aa: AWSKGTISNQPQH

j_gene: TRBJ2-7
abundance: NA
v_gene: TRBV5-1
CDR3aa: ASSLGLREQY

j_gene: TRBJ1-5
abundance: few
v_gene: TRBV4-2
CDR3aa: ASSQDGVGSSNQPQH

j_gene: TRBJ2-7
abundance: NA
v_gene: TRBV5-4
CDR3aa: ASSLGNRVAEQY

j_gene: TRBJ1-1
abundance: NA
v_gene: TRBV21-1
CDR3aa: ASSKGGRQGMNTEAF

j_gene: TRBJ2-3
abundance: NA
v_gene: TRBV19
CDR3aa: ASSPRGDTQY

j_gene: TRBJ2-2
abundance: NA
v_gene: TRBV29-1
CDR3aa: SPWGRGLGIAGELF

j_gene: TRBJ2-3
abundance: NA
v_gene: TRBV19
CDR3aa: ASSSSRRGQGDTQY

j_gene: TRBJ1-6
abundance: few
v_gene: TRBV5-4
CDR3aa: ASRTGYVNSPLH

j_gene: TRBJ1-2
abundance: NA
v_gene: TRBV29-1
CDR3aa: SGASRGGYT

j_gene: TRBJ2-7
abundance: NA
v_gene: TRBV7-8
CDR3aa: ASARGASYEQY

j_gene: TRBJ2-3
abundance: NA
v_gene: TRBV29-1
CDR3aa: SVDTGGSDTQY

j_gene: TRBJ1-5
abundance: NA
v_gene: TRBV7-2
CDR3aa: ASSFPGGQQPQH

j_gene: TRBJ2-7
abundance: NA
v_gene: TRBV7-2
CDR3aa: ASSLGRVYEQY

j_gene: TRBJ1-1
abundance: few
v_gene: TRBV10-3
CDR3aa: AISDQTGTGTEAF

j_gene: TRBJ2-2
abundance: NA
v_gene: TRBV15
CDR3aa: ATSRDWAGVFTGELF

j_gene: TRBJ1-5
abundance: NA
v_gene: TRBV5-6
CDR3aa: ASSSATGALAQPQH